This T cell receptor beta chain was observed in a study of regulatory T cells in long-lasting Graves disease. Building of the TCR beta libraries involved iRepertoire HTBI primers and Arm-PCR of CDR3 regions. Each CDR3 protein gets one entry after TCRdb re-called the multiplex PCR reads with MiXCR. Here the sample spans approximately 560,000 distinct CDR3 sequences, about 16% being singletons. Germline CDR1 and CDR2: GTSNPN and SVGIG (reference sequence). The CDR3 sequence is 12 residues long. V lost 1 base to trimming and J lost 4 bases, with 7 bases between them. Time point meaning: newly diagnosed GD, antithyroid drugs for less than 3 months. The authors made the TCR library using RNA they extracted from PBMCs. This same sample was also part of a study on T cells in Graves' hyperthyroidism and ophthalmopathy.

The chain links TRBV30 to TRBJ1-2; unclear D gene. The clonotype was recovered from a man in his late teens or twenties with Graves disease. Source: peripheral blood mononuclear cells (PBMCs), taken at new diagnosis, from a patient treated with antithyroid drugs. The DNA for the CDR3 is TGTGCCTGGAGTGACGGAATCTATGGCTACACCTTC. As protein: CAWSDGIYGYTF. The complete variable domain, with remaining parts taken from reference TRBV30 and TRBJ1-2, reads SQTIHQWPATLVQPVGSPLSLECTVEGTSNPNLYWYRQAAGRGLQLLFYSVGIGQISSEVPQNLSASRPQDRQFILSSKKLLLSDSGFYLCAWSDGIYGYTFGSGTRLTVV.